The TCR beta chain under discussion was sequenced for a study of T cells in Graves' hyperthyroidism and ophthalmopathy. Whole-study findings and limits: Blood also carried most thyroid clonotypes expanded above 0.001. Ophthalmopathy and stable hyperthyroidism were separated by a 13 V-J model.

Per germline, CDR1 SGHRS and CDR2 YFSETQ. The CDR3 has 15 amino acids. Trimming cost V 3 bases and J 0 bases, with 10 bases left between them. The blood sample predates any ophthalmopathy symptoms, coming from first hyperthyroidism diagnosis. This clonotype was detected ten times or more. Its specificity is not known. RNA transcripts provided the source from which TCR beta CDR3 regions were amplified. Using the HTBI primer set, a first-round RT-PCR was run on the TCR CDR3. TCRdb independently ran MiXCR on the multiplex PCR reads; one entry per CDR3 protein. Here the sample spans more than 300,000 distinct CDR3 sequences, about 18% being singletons.

The specimen was blood. V and J are TRBV5-1 and TRBJ2-1; D is unresolved. This clonotype was obtained from a woman aged 25-40 years with Graves' hyperthyroidism that later progressed to Graves' ophthalmopathy. The CDR3 reads CASSWAQSSYNEQFF. The CDR3 DNA is TGCGCCAGCAGCTGGGCCCAAAGCTCCTACAATGAGCAGTTCTTC.